The 18 T cell receptor beta chains listed next were all sequenced from one sample in a study of OX40 agonist ivuxolimab in advanced cancers. The data were produced by immunoSEQ multiplex PCR, yet TCRdb's version contains in-frame clones alone and is incomplete. This table holds 61,000 or so clones, nearly 85% found once. Here the sequenced sample was CD4+ or CD8+ T cells sorted from blood, taken in a trial of the OX40 agonist ivuxolimab. The source of these receptors is an adult with an advanced solid tumor such as melanoma, head and neck, liver or kidney cancer.

V and J are TRBV15 and TRBJ2-2; D gene unclear. This CDR3 is built from 12 residues. Per germline, CDR1 LNHNV and CDR2 YYDKDF (reference sequence). Trimming removed 0 bases from V and 9 bases from J, with 5 bases in between. CDR3 residues: CATSRDWRELFF. The CDR3 region has the DNA TGTGCCACCAGCAGAGATTGGAGGGAGCTGTTTTTT.

The table lists this clone with a few counts. The V gene is TRBV7-2, the J gene TRBJ2-3, with no clear D. The CDR3 loop spans 13 amino acids. The V end lost 5 bases, the J end lost 5 bases, and 11 bases lay between the germline ends. Germline V CDR1 and CDR2: SGHTA, FQGNSA. CDR3 nucleotides: TGTGCCAGCAGCCGAAGTCAAGGAGATACGCAGTATTTT. It is translated as CASSRSQGDTQYF.

The rearrangement joins TRBV28 to TRBJ1-2; 11 bases fit TRBD1. Germline CDR1 and CDR2: MDHEN and SYDVKM. This CDR3 region has 15 residues. The junction had 8 bases not matched to a gene; V was cut back by 5 bases and J by 6 bases. Here the CDR3 DNA reads TGTGCCAGCAGTAGGACAGGGGGCGCTGGAAATGGCTACACCTTC. This gives the protein CASSRTGGAGNGYTF.

V and J are TRBV30 and TRBJ1-4; 9 positions agree with TRBD1. V was clipped by 6 bases and J by 7 bases; unmatched bases: 9. This CDR3 contains 14 residues. From germline, CDR1 is GTSNPN and CDR2 SVGIG (reference sequence). For the CDR3, the DNA is TGTGCCTGCGGTGGGACAGGGCGGGGTGAAAAACTGTTTTTT. Protein sequence: CACGGTGRGEKLFF.

The chain links TRBV5-1 to TRBJ2-1; TRBD1 aligns across 12 bases. Germline CDR1 and CDR2: SGHRS and YFSETQ. The CDR3 contains 16 residues. Trimming removed 4 bases from V and 1 base from J; junction bases left unmatched: 3. The CDR3 here is CASSGTGGLSYNEQFF. The DNA for the CDR3 is TGCGCCAGCAGCGGGACAGGGGGCTTATCCTACAATGAGCAGTTCTTC.

This chain uses TRBV7-9 with TRBJ1-6, with unresolved D. The CDR3 consists of 14 residues. Germline loops: CDR1 SEHNR, CDR2 FQNEAQ (reference sequence). Trimming took off 5 bases at V and 5 bases at J, with 10 bases between the two ends. The CDR3 sequence: CASSHARNNSPLHF. The DNA of the CDR3 is TGTGCCAGCAGCCACGCGCGGAATAATTCACCCCTCCACTTT.

The chain joins TRBV18 to TRBJ1-3; D may be TRBD1 (5 bases). Germline V gene sequence: CDR1 KGHSH, CDR2 LQKENI. The CDR3 loop spans 16 amino acids. The V end was cut by 0 bases, the J end by 0 bases, with 9 bases between. The CDR3 loop is CASSPPAGGSGNTIYF. In nucleotides, the CDR3 is TGTGCCAGCTCACCACCGGCGGGGGGCTCTGGAAACACCATATATTTT.

This clone is medium-sized in the sample. This sequence joins TRBV19 and TRBJ1-6, with 7 bases matching TRBD1. Germline V gene sequence: CDR1 LNHDA, CDR2 SQIVND (reference sequence). The CDR3 spans 15 residues. Trimming cost V 7 bases and J 9 bases; bases outside gene matches: 12. Written as DNA, the CDR3 is TGTGCCAGTACCCCCAGGGGGGTTTCGGGTTCACCCCTCCACTTT. It encodes CASTPRGVSGSPLHF.

This chain links TRBV28 with TRBJ2-3, with TRBD1 as a possible D gene (6 bases). V was trimmed by 11 bases and J by 2 bases, leaving 14 bases between them. Germline CDR1 is MDHEN and CDR2 is SYDVKM. The CDR3 is made up of 13 amino acids. In DNA form, the CDR3 reads TGTGCCTCCTTTGGGGGCAACACAGATACGCAGTATTTT. Its translation is CASFGGNTDTQYF.

This clone was seen a handful of times. The rearrangement links TRBV5-1 to TRBJ1-1; 8 bases are shared with TRBD1. V shed 4 bases and J 1 base; nucleotides not matched to a gene: 3. CDR1 and CDR2 (germline): SGHRS, YFSETQ. This CDR3 contains 14 residues. The CDR3 DNA follows: TGCGCCAGCAGCCCGACAGGGGAGAACACTGAAGCTTTCTTT. Protein sequence: CASSPTGENTEAFF.

J is TRBJ2-3 and V is TRBV9, with 7 bases that match TRBD1. The CDR3 is 18 amino acids. With V trimmed by 4 bases and J by 0 bases, 14 bases remained unmatched. The germline gives CDR1 SGDLS, CDR2 YYNGEE. CDR3: CASSPRQGSGFSTDTQYF. CDR3 coding DNA: TGTGCCAGCAGCCCCCGACAGGGTTCGGGGTTTAGCACAGATACGCAGTATTTT.

This clone came up a few times. Written as DNA, the CDR3 is TGTGCCAGCAGCCACCCGAGCGGGAGCTCCTACGAGCAGTACTTC. Protein product: CASSHPSGSSYEQYF. The chain has TRBV4-2 and TRBJ2-7; TRBD2 matches 8 bases. The germline gives CDR1 LGHNA, CDR2 YNFKEQ. V shed 3 bases, J shed 0 bases, and the junction held 4 bases outside the gene matches. CDR3 length: 15 amino acids.

The CDR3 spells CASSPPVLGNEKLFF. The CDR3 coding sequence is TGTGCCAGCAGCCCACCCGTGCTGGGTAATGAAAAACTGTTTTTT. The chain couples TRBV28 to TRBJ1-4; D gene ambiguous. This CDR3 is built from 15 residues. The V and J ends lost 6 bases and 4 bases respectively, with 15 bases between them. Germline loops: CDR1 MDHEN, CDR2 SYDVKM. The whole variable domain, filled in from reference TRBV28 and TRBJ1-4, reads DVKVTQSSRYLVKRTGEKVFLECVQDMDHENMFWYRQDPGLGLRLIYFSYDVKMKEKGDIPEGYSVSREKKERFSLILESASTNQTSMYLCASSPPVLGNEKLFFGSGTQLSVL.

The chain is built from TRBV19 and TRBJ1-1; 7 bases line up with TRBD1. Germline V CDR1 and CDR2: LNHDA, SQIVND (reference sequence). V shed 10 bases and J 1 base; nucleotides not matched to a gene: 9. The CDR3 is 14 residues long. CDR3 residues: CATLRGGPNTEAFF. DNA for the CDR3: TGTGCCACTCTCAGGGGGGGCCCGAACACTGAAGCTTTCTTT.

The genes are TRBV5-1 and TRBJ2-1, with 13 bases lining up with TRBD2. CDR1 and CDR2 from the germline V gene are SGHRS and YFSETQ. Trimming at V came to 1 base and at J to 5 bases, leaving 3 bases not matched to a gene. The CDR3 has 16 amino acids. The CDR3 bases are TGCGCCAGCAGCTTGACTAGCGGGAGGGCCCACAATGAGCAGTTCTTC. It specifies CASSLTSGRAHNEQFF. Together with reference TRBV5-1 and TRBJ2-1, the CDR3 gives the full variable domain: KAGVTQTPRYLIKTRGQQVTLSCSPISGHRSVSWYQQTPGQGLQFLFEYFSETQRNKGNFPGRFSGRQFSNSRSEMNVSTLELGDSALYLCASSLTSGRAHNEQFFGPGTRLTVL.

This rearrangement joins TRBV4-1 to TRBJ2-5, with TRBD2 identical over 8 bases. Germline V gene data show CDR1 as MGHRA and CDR2 as YSYEKL. V trimming: 1 base; J trimming: 4 bases; junction bases outside the gene matches: 2. There are 14 residues in the CDR3. The CDR3, as DNA: TGCGCCAGCAGCCAAGCGGCGGGAGGAGAGACCCAGTACTTC. It is translated as CASSQAAGGETQYF.

CDR3 region: CASSLKTHYGYTF. The CDR3 DNA is TGTGCCAGCAGCTTGAAGACCCACTATGGCTACACCTTC. The chain recombines TRBV5-6 with TRBJ1-2, with D unclear. CDR3 length equals 13 residues. Trimming removed 1 base at V and 3 bases at J, with 7 bases between. Looked up from germline, CDR1 is SGHDT and CDR2 is YYEEEE.

The rearrangement links TRBV28 to TRBJ2-5; D is possibly TRBD1 or TRBD2 (5 bases each). Germline V gene data show CDR1 as MDHEN and CDR2 as SYDVKM. There are 16 residues in the CDR3. The germline V and J ends were trimmed by 6 bases and 3 bases, with 20 bases remaining between them. In DNA, the CDR3 is TGTGCCAGCAGCGATGCAGGGTTCTTGGGGGAAGAGACCCAGTACTTC. Translated: CASSDAGFLGEETQYF.